This T cell receptor beta chain was sequenced during a study of OX40 agonist ivuxolimab in advanced cancers. The germline V gene encodes CDR1 SGHNT and CDR2 YYREEE (reference sequence). The CDR3 consists of 13 residues. With 0 bases removed from V and 5 bases from J, the gap between germline ends came to 7 bases. TCRdb's copy holds only in-frame clones and misses some; the assay was immunoSEQ multiplex PCR. The sample lists over 100,000 clones; approximately 92% were seen once. V gene TRBV5-4 combines with J gene TRBJ2-3; TRBD2 is a possible D gene (5 bases). The origin of this receptor is an adult with an advanced solid tumor such as melanoma, head and neck, liver or kidney cancer. The specimen comprised CD4+ or CD8+ T cells sorted from blood, sampled in a trial of the OX40 agonist ivuxolimab. CDR3 DNA sequence: TGTGCCAGCAGCTTGGCGGGGAGAGATACGCAGTATTTT. The encoded protein is CASSLAGRDTQYF.